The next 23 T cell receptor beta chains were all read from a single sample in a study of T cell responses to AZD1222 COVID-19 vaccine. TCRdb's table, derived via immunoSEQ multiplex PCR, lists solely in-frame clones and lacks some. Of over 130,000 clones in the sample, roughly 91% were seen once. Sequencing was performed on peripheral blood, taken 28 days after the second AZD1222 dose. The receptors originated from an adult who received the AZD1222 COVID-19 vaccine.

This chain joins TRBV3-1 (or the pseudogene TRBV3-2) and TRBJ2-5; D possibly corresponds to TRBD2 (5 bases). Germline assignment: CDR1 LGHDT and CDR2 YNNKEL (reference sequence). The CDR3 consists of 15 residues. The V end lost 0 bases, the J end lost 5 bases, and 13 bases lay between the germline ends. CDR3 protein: CASSQDREGEETQYF. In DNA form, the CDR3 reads TGTGCCAGCAGCCAAGATCGAGAGGGCGAGGAGACCCAGTACTTC.

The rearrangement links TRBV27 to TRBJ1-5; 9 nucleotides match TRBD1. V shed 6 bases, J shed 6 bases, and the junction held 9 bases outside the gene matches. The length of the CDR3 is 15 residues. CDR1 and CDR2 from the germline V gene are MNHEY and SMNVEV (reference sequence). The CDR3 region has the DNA TGTGCCAGCAGCAAAAGGGACAGGGTTGGTCAGCCCCAGCATTTT. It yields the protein CASSKRDRVGQPQHF.

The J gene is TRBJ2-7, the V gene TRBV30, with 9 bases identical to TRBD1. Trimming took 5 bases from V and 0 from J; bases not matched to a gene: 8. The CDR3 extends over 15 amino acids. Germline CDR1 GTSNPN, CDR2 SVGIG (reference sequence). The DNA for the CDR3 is TGTGCCTGGGGGACAGGGTGGACTTTCTCCTACGAGCAGTACTTC. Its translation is CAWGTGWTFSYEQYF.

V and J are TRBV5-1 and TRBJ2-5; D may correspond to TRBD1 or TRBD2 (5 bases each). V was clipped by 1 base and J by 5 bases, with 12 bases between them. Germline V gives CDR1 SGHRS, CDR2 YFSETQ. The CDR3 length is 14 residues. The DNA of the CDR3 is TGCGCCAGCAGCTTGAGTGGGGGTCCGGAGACCCAGTACTTC. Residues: CASSLSGGPETQYF.

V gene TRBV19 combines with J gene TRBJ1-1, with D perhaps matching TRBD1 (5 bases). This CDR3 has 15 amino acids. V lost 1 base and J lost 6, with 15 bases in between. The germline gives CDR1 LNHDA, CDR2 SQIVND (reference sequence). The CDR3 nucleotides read TGTGCCAGTAGTATAGTAGGGTTGGGAGGGGCTGAAGCTTTCTTT. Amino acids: CASSIVGLGGAEAFF.

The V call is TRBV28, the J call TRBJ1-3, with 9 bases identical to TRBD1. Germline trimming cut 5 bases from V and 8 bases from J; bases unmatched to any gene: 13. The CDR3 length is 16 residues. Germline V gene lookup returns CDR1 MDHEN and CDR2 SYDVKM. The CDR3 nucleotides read TGTGCCAGCAGTGCCGATGCCGGGACAGGGCCGCACACCATATATTTT. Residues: CASSADAGTGPHTIYF. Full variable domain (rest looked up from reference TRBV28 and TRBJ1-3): DVKVTQSSRYLVKRTGEKVFLECVQDMDHENMFWYRQDPGLGLRLIYFSYDVKMKEKGDIPEGYSVSREKKERFSLILESASTNQTSMYLCASSADAGTGPHTIYFGEGSWLTVV.

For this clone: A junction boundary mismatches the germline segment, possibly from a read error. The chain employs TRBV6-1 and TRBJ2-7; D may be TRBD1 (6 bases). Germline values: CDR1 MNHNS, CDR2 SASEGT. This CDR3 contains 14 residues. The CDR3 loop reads CASSEILVQGRYHF. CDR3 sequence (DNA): TGTGCCAGCAGTGAAATCCTCGTCCAGGGGCGCTATCATTTC.

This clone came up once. As DNA, the CDR3 is TGTGCCAGCAGCGGGGGACAGGCGGTCGGCACCCAGTACTTC. This sequence encodes CASSGGQAVGTQYF. This chain uses TRBV3-1 (or the pseudogene TRBV3-2) with TRBJ2-5; TRBD1 matches 8 bases. Germline V gene lookup returns CDR1 LGHDT and CDR2 YNNKEL (reference sequence). CDR3 length equals 14 residues. The trim removed 5 bases at V and 8 bases at J, leaving 10 bases unmatched.

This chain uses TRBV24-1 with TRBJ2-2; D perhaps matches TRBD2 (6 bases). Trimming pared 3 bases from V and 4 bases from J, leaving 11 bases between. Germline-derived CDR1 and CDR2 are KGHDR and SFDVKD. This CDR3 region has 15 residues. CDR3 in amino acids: CATSDKTRRTGELFF. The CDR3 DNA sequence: TGTGCCACCAGTGATAAGACTAGGCGCACCGGGGAGCTGTTTTTT.

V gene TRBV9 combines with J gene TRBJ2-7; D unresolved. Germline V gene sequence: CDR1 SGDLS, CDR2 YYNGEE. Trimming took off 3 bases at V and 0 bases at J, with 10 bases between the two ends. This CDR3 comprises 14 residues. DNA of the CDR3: TGTGCCAGCAGCGCCCGGATAAGCTCCTACGAGCAGTACTTC. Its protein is CASSARISSYEQYF.

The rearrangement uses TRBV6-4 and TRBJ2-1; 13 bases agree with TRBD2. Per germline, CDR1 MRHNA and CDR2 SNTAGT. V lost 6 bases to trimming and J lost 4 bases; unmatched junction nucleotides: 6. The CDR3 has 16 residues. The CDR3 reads CASSDGTSGDYNEQFF. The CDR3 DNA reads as TGTGCCAGCAGCGATGGGACTAGCGGGGATTACAATGAGCAGTTCTTC.

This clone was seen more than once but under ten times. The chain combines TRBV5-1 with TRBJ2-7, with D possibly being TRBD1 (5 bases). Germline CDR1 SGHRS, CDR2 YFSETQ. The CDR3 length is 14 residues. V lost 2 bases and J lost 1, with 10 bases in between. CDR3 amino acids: CASSFKGYSYEQYF. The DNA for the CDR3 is TGCGCCAGCAGCTTTAAGGGGTATTCCTACGAGCAGTACTTC.

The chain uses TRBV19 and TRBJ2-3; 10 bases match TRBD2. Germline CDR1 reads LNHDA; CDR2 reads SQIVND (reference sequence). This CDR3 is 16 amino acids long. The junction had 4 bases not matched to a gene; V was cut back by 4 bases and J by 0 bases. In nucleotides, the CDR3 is TGTGCCAGTAGTAGGGCACTAGCGGGGAGCACAGATACGCAGTATTTT. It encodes CASSRALAGSTDTQYF.

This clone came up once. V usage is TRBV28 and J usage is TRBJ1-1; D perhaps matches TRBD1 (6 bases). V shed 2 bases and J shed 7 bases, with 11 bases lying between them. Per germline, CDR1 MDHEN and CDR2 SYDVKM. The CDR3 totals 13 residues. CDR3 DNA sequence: TGTGCCAGCAGTTTAAGCGGGGGCGGTGAAGCTTTCTTT. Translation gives CASSLSGGGEAFF. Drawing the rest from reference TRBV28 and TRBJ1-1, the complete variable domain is DVKVTQSSRYLVKRTGEKVFLECVQDMDHENMFWYRQDPGLGLRLIYFSYDVKMKEKGDIPEGYSVSREKKERFSLILESASTNQTSMYLCASSLSGGGEAFFGQGTRLTVV.

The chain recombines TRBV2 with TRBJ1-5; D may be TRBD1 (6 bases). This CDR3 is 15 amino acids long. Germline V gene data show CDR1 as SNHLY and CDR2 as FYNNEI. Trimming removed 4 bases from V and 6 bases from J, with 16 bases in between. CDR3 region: CASSGGPQVVQPQHF. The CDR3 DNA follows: TGTGCCAGCAGTGGGGGGCCACAGGTGGTTCAGCCCCAGCATTTT.

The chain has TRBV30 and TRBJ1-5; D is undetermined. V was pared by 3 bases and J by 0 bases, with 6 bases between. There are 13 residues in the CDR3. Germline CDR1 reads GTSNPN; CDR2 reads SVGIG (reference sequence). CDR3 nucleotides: TGTGCCTGGAGCGGCAATAGCAATCAGCCCCAGCATTTT. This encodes CAWSGNSNQPQHF.

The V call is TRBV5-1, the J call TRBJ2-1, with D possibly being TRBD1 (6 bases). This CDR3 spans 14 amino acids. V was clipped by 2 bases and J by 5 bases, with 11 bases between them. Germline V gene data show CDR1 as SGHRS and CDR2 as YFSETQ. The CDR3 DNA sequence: TGCGCCAGCAGCTTACAAACAGGGAACAATGAGCAGTTCTTC. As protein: CASSLQTGNNEQFF.

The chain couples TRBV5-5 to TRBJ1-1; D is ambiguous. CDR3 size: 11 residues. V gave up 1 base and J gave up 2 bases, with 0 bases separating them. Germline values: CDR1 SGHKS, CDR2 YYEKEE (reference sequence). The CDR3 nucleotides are TGTGCCAGCAGCTTGAACACTGAAGCTTTCTTT. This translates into CASSLNTEAFF.

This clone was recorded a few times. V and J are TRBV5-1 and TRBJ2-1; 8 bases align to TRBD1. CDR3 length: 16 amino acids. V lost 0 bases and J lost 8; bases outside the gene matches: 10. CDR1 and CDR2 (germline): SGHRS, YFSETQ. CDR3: CASSLAPGQGFYEQFF. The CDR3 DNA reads TGCGCCAGCAGCTTGGCTCCAGGACAGGGATTCTATGAGCAGTTCTTC. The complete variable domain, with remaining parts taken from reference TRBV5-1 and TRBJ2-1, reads KAGVTQTPRYLIKTRGQQVTLSCSPISGHRSVSWYQQTPGQGLQFLFEYFSETQRNKGNFPGRFSGRQFSNSRSEMNVSTLELGDSALYLCASSLAPGQGFYEQFFGPGTRLTVL.

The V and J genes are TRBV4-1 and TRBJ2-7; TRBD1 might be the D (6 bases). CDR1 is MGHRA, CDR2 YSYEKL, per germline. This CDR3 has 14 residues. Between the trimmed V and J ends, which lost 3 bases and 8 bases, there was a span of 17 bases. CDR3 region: CASSHAPGARQQYF. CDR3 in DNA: TGCGCCAGCAGCCATGCACCAGGGGCCCGTCAGCAGTACTTC.

The CDR3 region is CASSLIGTEAFF. The CDR3 DNA reads TGTGCCAGCAGTTTAATAGGTACTGAAGCTTTCTTT. V is TRBV12-3 or TRBV12-4 and J is TRBJ1-1; no definite D call. V lost 2 bases and J 5 bases, leaving 6 bases between the germline ends. The length of the CDR3 is 12 residues.

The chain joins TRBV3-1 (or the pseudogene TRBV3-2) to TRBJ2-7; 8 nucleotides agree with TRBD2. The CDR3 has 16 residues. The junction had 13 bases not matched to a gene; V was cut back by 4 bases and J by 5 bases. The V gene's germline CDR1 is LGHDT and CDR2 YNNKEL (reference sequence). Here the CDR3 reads CASSPRLAAGEDEQYF. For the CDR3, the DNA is TGTGCCAGCAGCCCCCGGCTGGCAGCGGGAGAAGACGAGCAGTACTTC.

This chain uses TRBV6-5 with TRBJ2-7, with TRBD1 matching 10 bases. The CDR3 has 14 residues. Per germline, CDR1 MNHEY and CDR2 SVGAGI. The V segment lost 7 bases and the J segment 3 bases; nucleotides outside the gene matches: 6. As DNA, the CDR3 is TGTGCCAGCACTCGCGGGACAGGGGACTACGAGCAGTACTTC. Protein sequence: CASTRGTGDYEQYF.